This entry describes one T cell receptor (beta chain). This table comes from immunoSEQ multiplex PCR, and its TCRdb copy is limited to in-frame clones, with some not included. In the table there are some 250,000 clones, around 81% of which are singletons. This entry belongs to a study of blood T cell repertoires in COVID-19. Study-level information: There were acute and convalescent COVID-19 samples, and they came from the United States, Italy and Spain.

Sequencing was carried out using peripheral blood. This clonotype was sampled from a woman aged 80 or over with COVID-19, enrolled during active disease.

DNA for the CDR3: TGTGCCAGCAGCTTACTCCTGGAGGGGAGCGGGGACATTCAGTACTTC. Amino acids: CASSLLLEGSGDIQYF. The chain has TRBV7-9 and TRBJ2-4, with 7 bases fitting TRBD2. V lost 2 bases and J lost 8; bases outside the gene matches: 12. The CDR3 length is 16 residues. Germline V gives CDR1 SEHNR, CDR2 FQNEAQ (reference sequence). Full variable domain (missing parts from reference TRBV7-9 and TRBJ2-4): DTGVSQNPRHKITKRGQNVTFRCDPISEHNRLYWYRQTLGQGPEFLTYFQNEAQLEKSRLLSDRFSAERPKGSFSTLEIQRTEQGDSAMYLCASSLLLEGSGDIQYFGAGTRLSVL.